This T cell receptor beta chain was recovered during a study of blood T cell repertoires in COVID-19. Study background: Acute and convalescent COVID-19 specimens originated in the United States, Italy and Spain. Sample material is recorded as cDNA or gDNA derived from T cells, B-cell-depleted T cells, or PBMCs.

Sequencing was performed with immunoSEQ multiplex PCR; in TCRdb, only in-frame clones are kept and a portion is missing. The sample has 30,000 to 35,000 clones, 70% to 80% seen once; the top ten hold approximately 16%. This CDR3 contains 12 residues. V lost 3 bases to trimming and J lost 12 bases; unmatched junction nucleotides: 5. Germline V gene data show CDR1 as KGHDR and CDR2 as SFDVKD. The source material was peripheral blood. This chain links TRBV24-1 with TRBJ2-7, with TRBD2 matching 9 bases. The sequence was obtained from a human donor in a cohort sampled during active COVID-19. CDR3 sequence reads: CATSDVAGVLYF. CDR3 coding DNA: TGTGCCACCAGTGATGTAGCGGGAGTCCTGTACTTC.